This T cell receptor beta chain was recovered during a study of blood T cell repertoires in COVID-19. Across the whole study: Acute and convalescent COVID-19 samples came from the United States, Italy and Spain. Sources were T cells, B-cell-depleted T cells, or PBMCs; the material itself was cDNA or gDNA.

Under the authors' procedure: Counts of nucleated cells, estimated from reference gene primer amplification, were obtained. Repertoires were generated with immunoSEQ multiplex PCR, while TCRdb's copy carries only in-frame clones and drops some. The V and J calls and clone size were taken over from that table, and D and trimming were inferred from the DNA. The table has some 180,000 clones, approximately 90% seen once; the top ten hold around 5%. This clone has just one count. A junction boundary mismatches the germline segment, possibly from a read error. This TCR was sampled from a young man with COVID-19, enrolled during active disease. Sequenced sample: peripheral blood.

The CDR3 DNA reads TGTGCCAGCAGCACGGGACAGGGTGTGCTTTTT. Encoded protein: CASSTGQGVLF. V usage is TRBV12-3 or TRBV12-4 and J usage is TRBJ1-4, with TRBD1 matching 9 bases. The CDR3 extends over 11 amino acids.